Below are 27 T cell receptor beta chains sequenced from a single sample in a study of cytomegalovirus exposure and HLA in healthy donors. PCR was performed using 60 Vbeta and 13 Jbeta primers. Produced via immunoSEQ multiplex PCR; TCRdb's table is partial and in-frame only. This table holds more than 150,000 clones, roughly 80% found once. Sequencing was done on a sample of PBMCs. The receptors shown here come from a woman in her forties or fifties in good health and CMV-seropositive.

The rearrangement joins TRBV27 to TRBJ2-7; 7 bases match TRBD2. With V trimmed by 5 bases and J by 4 bases, 14 bases remained unmatched. Germline assignment: CDR1 MNHEY and CDR2 SMNVEV (reference sequence). This CDR3 has 16 residues. The CDR3 spells CASSDIGTKTLYEQYF. The CDR3 DNA follows: TGTGCCAGCAGTGATATCGGGACTAAGACCCTGTACGAGCAGTACTTC.

Only a few counts were recorded for this clone. The V gene is TRBV2, the J gene TRBJ2-3; no firm D call. The CDR3 extends over 13 amino acids. V was pared by 0 bases and J by 7 bases, with 8 bases between. Germline V gene data show CDR1 as SNHLY and CDR2 as FYNNEI. This CDR3 is CASSEARFNTQYF. The CDR3 DNA sequence: TGTGCCAGCAGTGAAGCGAGATTTAATACGCAGTATTTT.

As to this clone: Germline and junction disagree at one end, which may indicate a read error. The chain carries TRBV7-9 and TRBJ1-6; 10 bases are a match to TRBD1. Germline lookup yields CDR1 SEHNR and CDR2 FQNEAQ (reference sequence). The length of the CDR3 is 16 residues. The CDR3 reads CSSSLGTGADNSPLHF. The CDR3 nucleotides read TGTTCCAGCAGCTTAGGGACAGGGGCTGATAATTCACCCCTCCACTTT.

The chain is built from TRBV21-1 and TRBJ1-4; the table's D call, TRBD1, has no DNA check behind it. TRBV21-1 is described as a pseudogene. CDR3 size: 13 residues. This CDR3 reads CAISGQGREKLFF. The CDR3 bases are TGTGCCATTTCCGGACAGGGACGTGAAAAACTGTTTTTT.

This clone was observed a single time. The CDR3 spells CAWIPGTAIIEAFF. The CDR3 DNA is TGTGCCTGGATCCCCGGGACAGCGATTATTGAAGCTTTCTTT. The V call is TRBV30, the J call TRBJ1-1; 7 bases align to TRBD1. V was clipped by 4 bases and J by 7 bases; unmatched bases: 12. CDR1 is GTSNPN, CDR2 SVGIG, per germline (reference sequence). This CDR3 contains 14 residues.

This chain joins TRBV7-2 and TRBJ1-1; 8 bases align to TRBD1. Per germline, CDR1 SGHTA and CDR2 FQGNSA. V gave up 5 bases and J gave up 2 bases; unmatched junction bases: 4. This CDR3 spans 14 amino acids. The CDR3 nucleotides are TGTGCCAGCAGCGGCCAGGGGGCCAACACTGAAGCTTTCTTT. It is translated as CASSGQGANTEAFF.

The CDR3 region has the DNA TGTGCCAGCAGTGAACCAGGGGCAACTAATGAAAAACTGTTTTTT. It yields the protein CASSEPGATNEKLFF. The J gene is TRBJ1-4, the V gene TRBV2; possibly TRBD1 for D (6 bases). Per germline, CDR1 SNHLY and CDR2 FYNNEI. This CDR3 spans 15 amino acids. Trimming stripped 2 bases from V and 0 bases from J, with 7 bases between.

The CDR3, as DNA: TGTGCCAGCAGTCTGGGACAGGGAAGGCGAGAGACCCAGTACTTC. Protein product: CASSLGQGRRETQYF. The chain joins TRBV2 to TRBJ2-5; 9 positions match TRBD1. This CDR3 region has 15 residues. Germline V gene data show CDR1 as SNHLY and CDR2 as FYNNEI. Trimming took 5 bases from V and 4 from J; bases not matched to a gene: 8.

This clone appeared once. The V gene is TRBV9, the J gene TRBJ2-3, with 9 bases identical to TRBD2. The CDR3 has 19 amino acids. V shed 0 bases, J shed 5 bases, and the junction held 16 bases outside the gene matches. CDR1 SGDLS and CDR2 YYNGEE come from the germline V gene. Here the CDR3 reads CASSVDIGVGAGGQDTQYF. CDR3 DNA sequence: TGTGCCAGCAGCGTAGATATTGGAGTTGGGGCGGGGGGGCAAGATACGCAGTATTTT.

V and J are TRBV4-2 and TRBJ2-3; 7 positions match TRBD2. CDR1 and CDR2 from the germline V gene are LGHNA and YNFKEQ. The CDR3 has 13 amino acids. Trimming took 2 bases from V and 8 from J; bases not matched to a gene: 4. The CDR3 DNA sequence: TGTGCCAGCAGCCAAAAGGGACTACCTACGCAGTATTTT. As protein: CASSQKGLPTQYF.

The chain employs TRBV27 and TRBJ2-1; 8 bases agree with TRBD1. CDR1 and CDR2 from the germline V gene are MNHEY and SMNVEV (reference sequence). The CDR3 loop spans 16 amino acids. The V and J ends lost 5 bases and 4 bases, in that order; junction bases with no gene match: 10. The DNA for the CDR3 is TGTGCCAGCAGTCAAAGACAGGGGCTGGGATACAATGAGCAGTTCTTC. Translated, it gives CASSQRQGLGYNEQFF.

This clone is a singleton in its sample. This rearrangement joins TRBV18 to TRBJ2-1, with 7 bases lining up with TRBD1. The CDR3 covers 14 residues. CDR1 and CDR2 (germline): KGHSH, LQKENI. J gave up 3 bases and V 3 bases, and 2 bases lay outside the gene matches. The DNA for the CDR3 is TGTGCCAGCTCACCGGGACAGTTCTACAATGAGCAGTTCTTC. Its translation: CASSPGQFYNEQFF.

CDR3 residues: CASSQDWGQLYEQYF. The CDR3 DNA reads TGCGCCAGCAGCCAAGACTGGGGACAGTTATACGAGCAGTACTTC. The J gene is TRBJ2-7, the V gene TRBV4-1, with 7 bases aligning to TRBD1. Germline V gene lookup returns CDR1 MGHRA and CDR2 YSYEKL. V lost 0 bases to trimming and J lost 4 bases; unmatched junction nucleotides: 6. The length of the CDR3 is 15 residues.

CDR3 residues: CASGSSGGYTF. As DNA, the CDR3 is TGTGCCAGCGGGTCTTCAGGTGGCTACACCTTC. This chain connects TRBV7-9 to TRBJ1-2; D unclear. The V and J ends lost 8 bases and 7 bases respectively, with 11 bases between them. The CDR3 loop spans 11 amino acids. Germline loops: CDR1 SEHNR, CDR2 FQNEAQ (reference sequence). Supplemented by reference TRBV7-9 and TRBJ1-2, the full variable domain reads DTGVSQNPRHKITKRGQNVTFRCDPISEHNRLYWYRQTLGQGPEFLTYFQNEAQLEKSRLLSDRFSAERPKGSFSTLEIQRTEQGDSAMYLCASGSSGGYTFGSGTRLTVV.

The chain recombines TRBV15 with TRBJ1-5; 7 nucleotides line up with TRBD1. Unmatched junction bases numbered 13, after V lost 1 base and J lost 1 base. CDR1 is LNHNV, CDR2 YYDKDF, per germline (reference sequence). CDR3 size: 19 residues. DNA of the CDR3: TGTGCCACCAGCAGAGCTACCGACAGGGTTTACCCAAGCAATCAGCCCCAGCATTTT. Amino acids: CATSRATDRVYPSNQPQHF.

This sequence joins TRBV5-1 and TRBJ2-2, with TRBD2 identical over 8 bases. Germline CDR1 reads SGHRS; CDR2 reads YFSETQ. V lost 3 bases to trimming and J lost 9 bases; unmatched junction nucleotides: 13. This CDR3 comprises 16 residues. The CDR3 sequence is CASSSVGGASARELFF. DNA for the CDR3: TGCGCCAGCAGCTCCGTCGGGGGGGCCTCGGCAAGGGAGCTGTTTTTT.

This clone was picked up a small number of times. An end of the junction differs from the germline gene, which may be a read error. The chain is built from TRBV7-9 and TRBJ1-2, with 7 nucleotides matching TRBD1. This CDR3 region has 12 residues. The germline CDR1 and CDR2 sequences are SEHNR and FQNEAQ (reference sequence). The CDR3: CSSSLGTDGYTF. The DNA of the CDR3 is TGTTCCAGCAGCTTAGGGACAGACGGCTACACCTTC.

V and J are TRBV15 and TRBJ1-5; no firm D call. Germline V gene lookup returns CDR1 LNHNV and CDR2 YYDKDF (reference sequence). CDR3 length: 14 residues. V lost 0 bases to trimming and J lost 4 bases, with 7 bases between them. The CDR3 protein is CATSRDPINQPQHF. CDR3 DNA sequence: TGTGCCACCAGCAGAGATCCCATTAATCAGCCCCAGCATTTT.

The table lists this clone with a count of one. This chain uses TRBV5-6 with TRBJ2-2; TRBD1 might be the D (6 bases). The CDR3 contains 17 residues. V was cut by 0 bases and J by 2 bases, with 14 bases left in between. The V gene's germline CDR1 is SGHDT and CDR2 YYEEEE. The CDR3 loop reads CASSLGGPSRNTGELFF. The CDR3 coding sequence is TGTGCCAGCAGCTTGGGGGGGCCTAGCAGAAACACCGGGGAGCTGTTTTTT.

This clone occurred a few times. This chain joins TRBV5-4 and TRBJ1-1; D ambiguous. CDR3 size: 13 residues. Trimming pared 4 bases from V and 11 bases from J, leaving 18 bases between. The germline CDR1 and CDR2 sequences are SGHNT and YYREEE (reference sequence). The CDR3 DNA is TGTGCCAGCAGCCCTGGGGAGACCGGTGAGGCTTTCTTT. Protein sequence: CASSPGETGEAFF.

This chain connects TRBV7-6 to TRBJ1-2; D gene unclear. CDR1 and CDR2 from the germline V gene are SGHVS and FNYEAQ. The CDR3 loop spans 13 amino acids. Trimming stripped 1 base from V and 6 bases from J, with 9 bases between. The CDR3: CASSLENGHGYTF. DNA for the CDR3: TGTGCCAGCAGCTTAGAGAATGGGCATGGCTACACCTTC.

The chain recombines TRBV27 with TRBJ1-1, with 9 bases lining up with TRBD1. Germline V gene lookup returns CDR1 MNHEY and CDR2 SMNVEV (reference sequence). Unmatched junction bases numbered 11, after V lost 5 bases and J lost 10 bases. This CDR3 spans 14 amino acids. The CDR3 region is CASSASRDRAVAFF. The CDR3, as DNA: TGTGCCAGCAGTGCGTCCCGGGACAGGGCCGTAGCTTTCTTT.

The gene calls are TRBV30 and TRBJ1-5, with D perhaps TRBD1 (5 bases). Trimming took off 3 bases at V and 4 bases at J, with 13 bases between the two ends. There are 14 residues in the CDR3. Germline CDR1 and CDR2: GTSNPN and SVGIG (reference sequence). The CDR3: CAWRGGKRNQPQHF. The CDR3, as DNA: TGTGCCTGGAGGGGGGGGAAGAGAAATCAGCCCCAGCATTTT.

This clone was seen only once. This rearrangement joins TRBV6-5 to TRBJ2-1, with 9 positions matching TRBD1. The junction had 4 bases not matched to a gene; V was cut back by 9 bases and J by 4 bases. The CDR3 is 13 amino acids. Germline V gene lookup returns CDR1 MNHEY and CDR2 SVGAGI. The CDR3 DNA is TGTGCCAGTGGGACAGGGAGTTACAATGAGCAGTTCTTC. Translation gives CASGTGSYNEQFF.

The chain is built from TRBV11-2 and TRBJ2-7; D perhaps matches TRBD2 (6 bases). Trimming stripped 3 bases from V and 2 bases from J, with 11 bases between. Germline CDR1 SGHAT, CDR2 FQNNGV. CDR3 length equals 14 residues. CDR3 region: CASSFGGGPYEQYF. CDR3 DNA sequence: TGTGCCAGCAGCTTTGGGGGAGGCCCCTACGAGCAGTACTTC.

The genes are TRBV2 and TRBJ2-7; 10 bases are shared with TRBD2. The ends lost 7 bases at V and 5 bases at J; junction bases unmatched: 8. CDR3 length equals 14 residues. CDR1 SNHLY and CDR2 FYNNEI come from the germline V gene. DNA of the CDR3: TGTGCCAGCAATGGTCCCCTAGCGGGGGACGAGCAGTACTTC. It encodes CASNGPLAGDEQYF. Based on the CDR3 plus reference TRBV2 and TRBJ2-7, the full variable domain is EPEVTQTPSHQVTQMGQEVILRCVPISNHLYFYWYRQILGQKVEFLVSFYNNEISEKSEIFDDQFSVERPDGSNFTLKIRSTKLEDSAMYFCASNGPLAGDEQYFGPGTRLTVT.

This sequence joins TRBV29-1 and TRBJ2-3; the match to TRBD1 covers 7 bases. Germline V gene data show CDR1 as SQVTM and CDR2 as ANQGSEA. The CDR3 totals 15 residues. V shed 3 bases and J 6 bases; nucleotides not matched to a gene: 12. CDR3 nucleotides: TGCAGCGTTGATCTAAGTAAGGGGGCCGGGGATACGCAGTATTTT. It specifies CSVDLSKGAGDTQYF.